A single sample is the source of the 27 T cell receptor beta chains below, sequenced in a study of molecular identifiers for immune sequencing clone quantification (dated by TCRdb to the late 2010s). Libraries came from PCR. The data were produced on a NextSeq 500. TCRdb reprocessed the public reads (quality trimming at Q25 with fastp, clone calling with MiXCR) and kept in-frame beta chains. Rows with a matching CDR3 protein are joined into one entry that keeps the most common DNA and genes. Counted in this sample were 85,000 to 100,000 distinct CDR3 sequences; approximately 25% of them appeared once. 0.94% of the sample is in the top ten clones. The sequenced sample was naive CD8+ T cells from blood, with Jurkat cell RNA spiked in. Taken with the paper, the label for cell subset or site translates to: FACS-sorted CD8+CD4-CCR7+CD45RA+ naive T cells. These receptors all come from a human donor in good health. Some libraries in this study had Jurkat cell RNA spiked in.

This rearrangement joins TRBV7-6 to TRBJ2-1, with D tentatively TRBD1 (6 bases). The CDR3 is made up of 14 amino acids. The ends were cut back, 2 bases at V and 4 bases at J, with 9 bases in the middle. The V gene's germline CDR1 is SGHVS and CDR2 FNYEAQ. The CDR3 DNA follows: TGTGCCAGCAGCTTAACAGGGCAGTACAATGAGCAGTTCTTC. Its protein is CASSLTGQYNEQFF.

Many counts were recorded for this clonotype. The chain recombines TRBV6-5 with TRBJ2-5; no definite D call. CDR1 and CDR2 (germline): MNHEY, SVGAGI. Trimming stripped 0 bases from V and 5 bases from J, with 10 bases between. This CDR3 spans 14 amino acids. The CDR3 reads CASSYSSRLETQYF. In DNA, the CDR3 is TGTGCCAGCAGTTACTCGAGTCGCCTTGAGACCCAGTACTTC.

This clonotype was counted a few times. The rearrangement uses TRBV27 and TRBJ2-6; 11 bases line up with TRBD1. This CDR3 has 16 amino acids. From germline, CDR1 is MNHEY and CDR2 SMNVEV (reference sequence). V was clipped by 5 bases and J by 3 bases; unmatched bases: 3. This CDR3 is CASSPDRGLGANVLTF. The CDR3 nucleotides are TGTGCCAGCAGTCCGGACAGGGGGCTTGGGGCCAACGTCCTGACTTTC.

As concerns this clonotype: This clone may be a read error of a much larger clone one base away. J is TRBJ1-1 and V is TRBV18; no firm D call. CDR1 is KGHSH, CDR2 LQKENI, per germline. This CDR3 region has 15 residues. In nucleotides, the CDR3 is TGTTCCAGCTCACCAATTGTACAGCTTAACACTGAAGCTTTCTTT. The encoded protein is CSSSPIVQLNTEAFF.

In this sample, this clonotype turned up many times. The J gene is TRBJ1-5, the V gene TRBV6-2 or TRBV6-3; D possibly corresponds to TRBD1 (6 bases). Per the germline V gene, CDR1 is MNHEY and CDR2 is SVGEGT. V gave up 4 bases and J gave up 0 bases, with 10 bases separating them. This CDR3 has 15 amino acids. For the CDR3, the DNA is TGTGCCAGCAGTTTATGGACAGCTAGCAATCAGCCCCAGCATTTT. As protein: CASSLWTASNQPQHF.

This clonotype was seen repeatedly, ten times or more. The V gene is TRBV29-1, the J gene TRBJ2-3; 9 positions match TRBD1. CDR1 is SQVTM and CDR2 is ANQGSEA in the germline V gene. Losses at the gene ends were 5 bases for V and 6 bases for J; bases not matched to a gene: 6. This CDR3 has 13 residues. The CDR3 nucleotides read TGCAGCGTTTGGACAGGGGAAAGCGATACGCAGTATTTT. Translating it yields CSVWTGESDTQYF.

Worth noting for this clonotype: A much larger clone sits a single nucleotide away, making a read error possible. The chain joins TRBV6-5 to TRBJ2-7; D remains ambiguous. CDR1 and CDR2 from the germline V gene are MNHEY and SVGAGI. CDR3 size: 13 residues. CDR3 amino acids: CANSYSFTYEQYF. CDR3 coding DNA: TGTGCCAACAGTTACTCCTTTACCTACGAGCAGTACTTC.

The genes are TRBV28 and TRBJ2-2; possibly TRBD2 for D (6 bases). The germline V gene has CDR1 MDHEN and CDR2 SYDVKM. This CDR3 is built from 15 residues. V was shortened by 3 bases and J by 6 bases, with 14 bases between the two germline ends. In DNA, the CDR3 is TGTGCCAGCAGTTTTTGGGACTTCTCAGCCGGGGAGCTGTTTTTT. Translated: CASSFWDFSAGELFF.

Comment on this clonotype: Since a much larger clone is just one base distant, this may be a read error. The chain carries TRBV6-1 and TRBJ1-1, with D possibly TRBD1 on 5 matching bases. The germline V gene has CDR1 MNHNS and CDR2 SASEGT. V was pared by 2 bases and J by 4 bases, with 23 bases between. The CDR3 has 18 residues. CDR3 sequence (DNA): TGTGCCAGCAGTGAACTCAACAGGCCTTCAAGGCTCGGCACTGAAGCTTTCTTT. As protein: CASSELNRPSRLGTEAFF.

The rearrangement links TRBV27 to TRBJ2-7, with 9 bases aligning to TRBD1. Germline loops: CDR1 MNHEY, CDR2 SMNVEV (reference sequence). This CDR3 spans 15 amino acids. Trimming took 4 bases from V and 2 from J; bases not matched to a gene: 6. Here the CDR3 reads CASSSETGGPYEQYF. Written as DNA, the CDR3 is TGTGCCAGCAGTTCTGAAACAGGGGGCCCCTACGAGCAGTACTTC.

This clonotype was detected ten times or more. The rearrangement links TRBV12-3 or TRBV12-4 to TRBJ1-5; 7 bases align to TRBD1. CDR3 length: 13 amino acids. Trimming removed 0 bases from V and 8 bases from J; junction bases left unmatched: 1. The CDR3 DNA sequence: TGTGCCAGCAGTTTAGCGCAGGGGGAGCCCCAGCATTTT. Translating gives CASSLAQGEPQHF.

This clonotype was seen ten or more times. The chain has TRBV12-3 or TRBV12-4 and TRBJ2-3; D gene unclear. The V gene lost 8 bases and the J gene lost 4 bases, with 13 bases spanning the gap. The CDR3 covers 13 residues. Here the CDR3 DNA reads TGTGCCAGCCAAGTTGTTCTAGCAGATACGCAGTATTTT. It codes for CASQVVLADTQYF.

This clonotype has a count of ten or more. This chain links TRBV20-1 with TRBJ1-2, with 7 nucleotides matching TRBD1. The germline gives CDR1 DFQATT, CDR2 SNEGSKA (reference sequence). Trimming at V came to 1 base and at J to 4 bases, leaving 9 bases not matched to a gene. This CDR3 contains 15 residues. CDR3 coding DNA: TGCAGTGCTAGAGGGAGGACAGGAGAAGTCTATGGCTACACCTTC. Protein product: CSARGRTGEVYGYTF.

This clonotype has a count of ten or more. The V gene is TRBV28, the J gene TRBJ2-2; D is perhaps TRBD2 (6 bases). The CDR3 consists of 15 residues. Germline assignment: CDR1 MDHEN and CDR2 SYDVKM. V lost 8 bases, J lost 4 bases, and 17 bases lay in between. The CDR3 coding sequence is TGTGCCAGCCTGACTGGGCTAGCGAGCACCGGGGAGCTGTTTTTT. It translates to CASLTGLASTGELFF.

As for this clonotype: A much larger clonotype is one base distant, so this may be a read error. The chain recombines TRBV14 with TRBJ2-7, with unresolved D. The CDR3 is 14 residues long. Germline CDR1 reads SGHDN; CDR2 reads FVKESK. CDR3 nucleotide sequence: TGTGCCAGCAGCCAAGAACAGAGTCGCTACGGGCAGTACTTC. It encodes CASSQEQSRYGQYF.

This clonotype was seen at least ten times. The V call is TRBV20-1, the J call TRBJ2-3, with a possible D match to TRBD1 (6 bases). Trimming cost V 1 base and J 0 bases, with 14 bases left between them. The length of the CDR3 is 16 residues. Germline CDR1 reads DFQATT; CDR2 reads SNEGSKA (reference sequence). The CDR3 bases are TGCAGTGCTAGAGTACGGAACAGGGAAAGCACAGATACGCAGTATTTT. This sequence encodes CSARVRNRESTDTQYF.

This clonotype has more than one count but fewer than ten. The J gene is TRBJ2-7, the V gene TRBV19; 8 bases line up with TRBD1. CDR3 size: 14 residues. The germline gives CDR1 LNHDA, CDR2 SQIVND (reference sequence). V lost 7 bases, J lost 4 bases, and 9 bases stayed unmatched. CDR3 region: CASKMGQGAYEQYF. The CDR3 DNA reads TGTGCCAGTAAAATGGGGCAGGGGGCTTACGAGCAGTACTTC.

As to this clonotype: An end of the junction does not agree with germline; a read error may underlie this. This chain uses TRBV11-3 with TRBJ2-3; 11 bases agree with TRBD1. CDR1 is SGHNT, CDR2 YENEEA, per germline. The CDR3 contains 12 residues. The CDR3 here is CASSNPGQGAAF. Here the CDR3 DNA reads TGTGCCAGCAGCAACCCCGGACAGGGGGCGGCTTTT. Full variable domain (rest looked up from reference TRBV11-3 and TRBJ2-3): EAGVVQSPRYKIIEKKQPVAFWCNPISGHNTLYWYLQNLGQGPELLIRYENEEAVDDSQLPKDRFSAERLKGVDSTLKIQPAELGDSAVYLCASSNPGQGAAFGPGTRLTVL.

Many counts were recorded for this clonotype. The chain joins TRBV5-1 to TRBJ2-5; possibly TRBD2 for D (5 bases). There are 12 residues in the CDR3. Trimming removed 5 bases at V and 3 bases at J, with 8 bases between. Germline CDR1 reads SGHRS; CDR2 reads YFSETQ. CDR3 loop: CASREREETQYF. In DNA, the CDR3 is TGCGCCAGCAGAGAGAGGGAAGAGACCCAGTACTTC.

This clonotype came up many times. This chain connects TRBV6-6 to TRBJ2-7; the D is unclear. The germline CDR1 and CDR2 sequences are MNHNY and SVGAGI (reference sequence). V dropped 6 bases and J dropped 2 bases, with 11 bases sitting between them. This CDR3 has 13 amino acids. The CDR3 spells CASSLEKAYEQYF. The CDR3 DNA is TGTGCCAGCAGCCTCGAAAAGGCCTACGAGCAGTACTTC.

This clonotype has a count of ten or more. The chain has TRBV7-2 and TRBJ2-1; D gene uncertain. CDR3 length: 12 amino acids. Germline V gene sequence: CDR1 SGHTA, CDR2 FQGNSA. V was shortened by 5 bases and J by 7 bases, with 9 bases between the two germline ends. CDR3 DNA sequence: TGTGCCAGCAGCGCTGCCGGGAATGAGCAGTTCTTC. It specifies CASSAAGNEQFF.

Turning to this clonotype: This may arise from a read error, as a much more abundant clone is one base away. V gene TRBV20-1 combines with J gene TRBJ2-7; unclear D gene. The CDR3 has 13 residues. Germline V lookup: CDR1 DFQATT, CDR2 SNEGSKA (reference sequence). CDR3 region: CSARPESSYGQYF. The DNA of the CDR3 is TGCAGTGCTAGACCCGAGAGCTCCTACGGGCAGTACTTC.

This clonotype was counted between two and nine times. V gene TRBV20-1 combines with J gene TRBJ2-3; TRBD2 matches 10 bases. V gave up 2 bases and J gave up 2 bases; unmatched junction bases: 10. The CDR3 has 17 residues. From germline, CDR1 is DFQATT and CDR2 SNEGSKA (reference sequence). The CDR3 nucleotides read TGCAGTGCTAGACTAATCGATAGCGGGAGGCTCACAGATACGCAGTATTTT. As protein: CSARLIDSGRLTDTQYF.

This clonotype has at least ten counts. The gene calls are TRBV30 and TRBJ2-3, with D possibly being TRBD1 (5 bases). The CDR3 sequence is 14 residues long. The V gene's germline CDR1 is GTSNPN and CDR2 SVGIG (reference sequence). Trimming cost V 1 base and J 0 bases, with 8 bases left between them. The CDR3 is CAWSGTTSTDTQYF. The CDR3, as DNA: TGTGCCTGGAGTGGGACAACTAGCACAGATACGCAGTATTTT.

The chain employs TRBV28 and TRBJ1-5; possibly TRBD1 for D (5 bases). The CDR3 totals 15 residues. CDR1 is MDHEN, CDR2 SYDVKM, per germline. V shed 1 base and J shed 3 bases, with 10 bases lying between them. The CDR3 DNA reads TGTGCCAGCAGTTTATCCGGACAAGACAATCAGCCCCAGCATTTT. This encodes CASSLSGQDNQPQHF.

This clonotype occurred many times. This rearrangement joins TRBV7-2 to TRBJ2-7, with D hard to call. Trimming shortened V by 3 bases and J by 3 bases, and 9 bases separated the two germline ends. Germline V gives CDR1 SGHTA, CDR2 FQGNSA. This CDR3 is built from 13 residues. The CDR3 region is CASSLSQRYEQYF. The CDR3 nucleotides are TGTGCCAGCAGCTTGTCGCAGCGCTACGAGCAGTACTTC. Looking up the rest from reference TRBV7-2 and TRBJ2-7 gives the full variable domain: GAGVSQSPSNKVTEKGKDVELRCDPISGHTALYWYRQSLGQGLEFLIYFQGNSAPDKSGLPSDRFSAERTGGSVSTLTIQRTQQEDSAVYLCASSLSQRYEQYFGPGTRLTVT.

The genes are TRBV7-9 and TRBJ2-1; no reliable D call. Trimming left V 4 bases short and J 0 bases short, with 10 bases between. CDR1 and CDR2 (germline): SEHNR, FQNEAQ (reference sequence). The CDR3 covers 15 residues. The DNA for the CDR3 is TGTGCCAGCAGCTCCGTGATTAGCTCCTACAATGAGCAGTTCTTC. Translating gives CASSSVISSYNEQFF.